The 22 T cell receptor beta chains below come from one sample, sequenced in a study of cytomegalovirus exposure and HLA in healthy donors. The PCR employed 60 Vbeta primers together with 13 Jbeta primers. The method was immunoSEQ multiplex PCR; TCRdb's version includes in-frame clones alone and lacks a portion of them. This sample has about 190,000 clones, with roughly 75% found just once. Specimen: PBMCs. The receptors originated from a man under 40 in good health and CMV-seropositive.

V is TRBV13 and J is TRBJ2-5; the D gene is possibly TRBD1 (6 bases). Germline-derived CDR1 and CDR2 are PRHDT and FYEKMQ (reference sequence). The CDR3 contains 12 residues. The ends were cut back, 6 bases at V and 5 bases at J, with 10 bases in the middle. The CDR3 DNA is TGTGCCAGCAGTAGGACAGTTGAGACCCAGTACTTC. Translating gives CASSRTVETQYF.

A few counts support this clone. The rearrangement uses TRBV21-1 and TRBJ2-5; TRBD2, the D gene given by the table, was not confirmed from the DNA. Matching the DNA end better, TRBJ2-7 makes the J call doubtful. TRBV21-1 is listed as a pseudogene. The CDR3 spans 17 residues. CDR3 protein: CASSKEEGGTSSYEQYF. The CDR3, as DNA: TGTGCCAGCAGCAAAGAGGAGGGAGGGACTAGCTCCTACGAGCAGTACTTC.

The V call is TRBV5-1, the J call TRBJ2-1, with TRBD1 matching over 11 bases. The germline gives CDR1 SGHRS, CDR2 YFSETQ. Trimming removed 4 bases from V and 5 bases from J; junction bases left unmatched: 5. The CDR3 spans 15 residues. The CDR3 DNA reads TGCGCCAGCAGCATAGGACAGGGGGCCCACAATGAGCAGTTCTTC. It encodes CASSIGQGAHNEQFF.

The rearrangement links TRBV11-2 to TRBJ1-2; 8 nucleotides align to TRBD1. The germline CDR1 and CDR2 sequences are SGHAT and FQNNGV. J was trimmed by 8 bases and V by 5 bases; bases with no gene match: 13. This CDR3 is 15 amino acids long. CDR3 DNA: TGTGCCAGCAGCCAATCACGACAGGGGATGCTGGGCTACACCTTC. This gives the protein CASSQSRQGMLGYTF. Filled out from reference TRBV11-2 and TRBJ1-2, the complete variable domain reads EAGVAQSPRYKIIEKRQSVAFWCNPISGHATLYWYQQILGQGPKLLIQFQNNGVVDDSQLPKDRFSAERLKGVDSTLKIQPAKLEDSAVYLCASSQSRQGMLGYTFGSGTRLTVV.

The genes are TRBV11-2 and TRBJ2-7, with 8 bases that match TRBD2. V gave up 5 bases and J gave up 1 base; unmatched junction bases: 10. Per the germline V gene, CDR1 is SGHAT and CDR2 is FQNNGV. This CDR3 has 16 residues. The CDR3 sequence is CASSTPRTSRSYEQYF. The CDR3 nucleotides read TGTGCCAGCAGCACTCCTCGGACTAGCCGATCCTACGAGCAGTACTTC.

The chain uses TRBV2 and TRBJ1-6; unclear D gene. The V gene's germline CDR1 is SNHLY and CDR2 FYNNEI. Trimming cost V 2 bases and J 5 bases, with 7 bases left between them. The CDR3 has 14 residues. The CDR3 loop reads CASSERVNNSPLHF. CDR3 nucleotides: TGTGCCAGCAGTGAACGCGTGAATAATTCACCCCTCCACTTT.

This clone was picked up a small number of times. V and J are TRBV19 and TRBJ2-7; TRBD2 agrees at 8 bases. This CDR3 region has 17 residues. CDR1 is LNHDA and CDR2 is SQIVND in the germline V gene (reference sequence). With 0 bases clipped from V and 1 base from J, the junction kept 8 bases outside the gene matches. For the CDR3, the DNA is TGTGCCAGTAGTATAGAGACCGGGATAGCGGGATCCTACGAGCAGTACTTC. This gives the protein CASSIETGIAGSYEQYF. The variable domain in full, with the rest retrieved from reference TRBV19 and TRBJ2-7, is DGGITQSPKYLFRKEGQNVTLSCEQNLNHDAMYWYRQDPGQGLRLIYYSQIVNDFQKGDIAEGYSVSREKKESFPLTVTSAQKNPTAFYLCASSIETGIAGSYEQYFGPGTRLTVT.

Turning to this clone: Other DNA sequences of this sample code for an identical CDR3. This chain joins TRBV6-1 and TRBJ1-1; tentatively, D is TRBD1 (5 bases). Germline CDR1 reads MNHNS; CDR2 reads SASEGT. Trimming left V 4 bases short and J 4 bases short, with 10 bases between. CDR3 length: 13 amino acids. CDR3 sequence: CASSGPGGTEAFF. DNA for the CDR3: TGTGCCAGCAGTGGACCCGGGGGCACTGAAGCTTTCTTT.

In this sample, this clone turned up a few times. CDR3 protein: CASSYPDWTGVNEQFF. In DNA, the CDR3 is TGTGCCAGCAGTTACCCGGATTGGACAGGGGTAAATGAGCAGTTCTTC. V and J are TRBV6-5 and TRBJ2-1, with 9 bases aligning to TRBD1. Germline V gene lookup returns CDR1 MNHEY and CDR2 SVGAGI. The J segment lost 7 bases and the V segment lost 2 bases, leaving 9 bases of the junction unmatched. The CDR3 covers 16 residues.

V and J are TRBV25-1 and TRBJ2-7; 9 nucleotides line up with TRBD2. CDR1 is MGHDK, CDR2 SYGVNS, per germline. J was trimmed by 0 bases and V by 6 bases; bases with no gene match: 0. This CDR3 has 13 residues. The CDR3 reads CASRTSGSYEQYF. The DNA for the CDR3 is TGTGCCAGCAGGACTAGCGGCTCCTACGAGCAGTACTTC.

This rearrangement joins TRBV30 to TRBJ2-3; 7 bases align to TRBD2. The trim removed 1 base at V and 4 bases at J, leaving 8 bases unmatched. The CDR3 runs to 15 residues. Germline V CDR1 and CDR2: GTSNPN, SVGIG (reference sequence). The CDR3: CAWSGLAVFSDTQYF. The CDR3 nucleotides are TGTGCCTGGAGTGGCCTAGCGGTTTTTTCAGATACGCAGTATTTT.

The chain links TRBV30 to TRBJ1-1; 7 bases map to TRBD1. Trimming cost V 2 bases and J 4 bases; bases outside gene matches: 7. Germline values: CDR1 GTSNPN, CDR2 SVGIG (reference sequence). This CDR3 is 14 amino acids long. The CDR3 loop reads CAWSKGARFTEAFF. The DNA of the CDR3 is TGTGCCTGGAGTAAGGGGGCGCGCTTCACTGAAGCTTTCTTT.

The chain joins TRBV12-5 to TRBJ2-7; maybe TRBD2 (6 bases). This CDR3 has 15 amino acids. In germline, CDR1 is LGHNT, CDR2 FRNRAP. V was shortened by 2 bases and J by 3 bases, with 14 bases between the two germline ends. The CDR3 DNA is TGTGCTAGTGGTTTGTCAGCGGGCTTCAGCTACGAGCAGTACTTC. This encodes CASGLSAGFSYEQYF.

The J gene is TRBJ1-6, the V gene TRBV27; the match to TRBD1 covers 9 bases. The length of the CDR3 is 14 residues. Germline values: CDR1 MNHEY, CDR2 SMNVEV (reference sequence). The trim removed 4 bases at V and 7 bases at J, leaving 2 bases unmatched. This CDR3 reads CASSWDRVNSPLHF. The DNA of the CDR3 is TGTGCCAGCAGTTGGGACAGGGTGAATTCACCCCTCCACTTT.

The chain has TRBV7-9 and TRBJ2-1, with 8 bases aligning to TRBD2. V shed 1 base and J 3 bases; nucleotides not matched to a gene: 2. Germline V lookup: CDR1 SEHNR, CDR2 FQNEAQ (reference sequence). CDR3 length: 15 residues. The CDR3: CASSLVLADYNEQFF. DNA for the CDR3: TGTGCCAGCAGCTTAGTACTAGCGGACTACAATGAGCAGTTCTTC.

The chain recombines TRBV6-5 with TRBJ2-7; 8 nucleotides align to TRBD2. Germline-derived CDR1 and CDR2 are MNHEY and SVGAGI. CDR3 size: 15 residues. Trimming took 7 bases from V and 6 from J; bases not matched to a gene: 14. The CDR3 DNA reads TGTGCCAGCACCCAATCCTCGGGACTAGGGGCCGAGCAGTACTTC. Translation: CASTQSSGLGAEQYF.

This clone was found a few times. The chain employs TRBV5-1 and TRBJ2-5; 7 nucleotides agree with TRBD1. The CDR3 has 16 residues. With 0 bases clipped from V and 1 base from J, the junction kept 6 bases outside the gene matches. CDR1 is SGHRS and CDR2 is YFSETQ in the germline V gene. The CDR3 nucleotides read TGCGCCAGCAGCTTGGATCCGGGACAGACCCAAGAGACCCAGTACTTC. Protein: CASSLDPGQTQETQYF.

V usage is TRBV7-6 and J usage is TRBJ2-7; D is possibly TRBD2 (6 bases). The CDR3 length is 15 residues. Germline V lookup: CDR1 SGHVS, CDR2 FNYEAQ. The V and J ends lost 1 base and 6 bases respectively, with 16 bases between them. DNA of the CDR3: TGTGCCAGCAGCTTAGGTCGACGGCAGGGAGGCGAGCAGTACTTC. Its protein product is CASSLGRRQGGEQYF.

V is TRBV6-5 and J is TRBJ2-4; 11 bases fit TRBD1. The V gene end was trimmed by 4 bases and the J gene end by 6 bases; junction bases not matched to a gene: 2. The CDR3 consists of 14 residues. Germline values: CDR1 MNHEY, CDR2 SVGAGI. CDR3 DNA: TGTGCCAGCAGTTCGGGGACAGGGGGAAACATTCAGTACTTC. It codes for CASSSGTGGNIQYF.

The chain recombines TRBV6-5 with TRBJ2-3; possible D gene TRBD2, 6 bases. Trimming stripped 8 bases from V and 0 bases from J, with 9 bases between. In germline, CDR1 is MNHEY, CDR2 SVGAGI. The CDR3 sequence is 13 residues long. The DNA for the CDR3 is TGTGCCAGCCAAGGAGGGAGCACAGATACGCAGTATTTT. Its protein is CASQGGSTDTQYF.

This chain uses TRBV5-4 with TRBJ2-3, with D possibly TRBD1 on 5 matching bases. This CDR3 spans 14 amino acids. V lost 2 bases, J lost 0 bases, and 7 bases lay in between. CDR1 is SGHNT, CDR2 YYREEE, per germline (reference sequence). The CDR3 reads CASSFGQSTDTQYF. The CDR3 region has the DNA TGTGCCAGCAGCTTTGGACAAAGCACAGATACGCAGTATTTT.

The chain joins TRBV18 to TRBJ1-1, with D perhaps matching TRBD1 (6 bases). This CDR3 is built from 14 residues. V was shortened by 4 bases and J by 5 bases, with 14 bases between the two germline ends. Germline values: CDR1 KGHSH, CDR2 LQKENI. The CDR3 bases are TGTGCCAGCTCACTCCGGGGGGGCGGGACTGAAGCTTTCTTT. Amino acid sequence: CASSLRGGGTEAFF.